The sequence of this T cell receptor (beta chain) was determined in a study of early T cells in non-severe SARS-CoV-2 infection. Turning to the study itself: Bulk RNA from unsorted whole blood was sequenced; chains were unpaired. The study's findings and limits: There was a bias toward anti-spike CD8 responses in VDJdb matching, which missed private and CD4 specificities.

The CDR3 sequence is 12 residues long. CDR1 is SGHKS and CDR2 is YYEKEE in the germline V gene (reference sequence). V dropped 5 bases and J dropped 7 bases, with 12 bases sitting between them. In the library, individual cDNA molecules carried attached unique molecular identifiers. Each CDR3 protein is one row after TCRdb ran MiXCR on the 5' RACE reads. The sample consists of 25,000 to 35,000 distinct CDR3 sequences, under 7.5% of them appearing once. This clonotype was counted many times. What it binds is not known. This clonotype originated in an adult who was a healthcare worker with PCR-confirmed SARS-CoV-2 infection or an uninfected control (not recorded which). The sequenced sample was whole blood. The chain combines TRBV5-5 with TRBJ2-5; D is ambiguous. CDR3 sequence reads: CASSRALGTQYF. CDR3 coding DNA: TGTGCCAGCAGTCGGGCCTTAGGGACCCAGTACTTC. Based on the CDR3 plus reference TRBV5-5 and TRBJ2-5, the full variable domain is DAGVTQSPTHLIKTRGQQVTLRCSPISGHKSVSWYQQVLGQGPQFIFQYYEKEERGRGNFPDRFSARQFPNYSSELNVNALLLGDSALYLCASSRALGTQYFGPGTRLLVL.